This is a list of T cell receptor beta chains from one sample in a study of beta chain features in type 1 diabetes. Repertoires were generated with immunoSEQ multiplex PCR, while TCRdb's copy carries only in-frame clones and drops some. This sample yields 200,000 to 250,000 clones, of which approximately 14% are seen a single time; about 0.019% belongs to the top ten. The sample consisted of naive CD4+ T cells from blood. The origin of the receptors is a man aged 25-40 years with type 1 diabetes. Each CDR3 is given with its conserved first and last residue. Fields, in order: clone size, J gene, V gene, D gene, CDR3 DNA, CDR3 protein. The D gene is left open where the match is weak. Clone size is given for some rows only: seen once, a few or many times, or a class if the clone is expanded.

clone size: few; J gene: TRBJ2-1; V gene: TRBV4-1; D gene: .; CDR3 DNA: TGCGCCAGCAGCCAACCCGGTAGGAGGCCCTACAATGAGCAGTTCTTC; CDR3 protein: CASSQPGRRPYNEQFF
clone size: few; J gene: TRBJ1-5; V gene: TRBV10-3; D gene: .; CDR3 DNA: TGTGCCATCAGTGAGTCCGGGGGGGGCGGAACTAGCAATCAGCCCCAGCATTTT; CDR3 protein: CAISESGGGGTSNQPQHF
clone size: few; J gene: TRBJ2-1; V gene: TRBV30; D gene: .; CDR3 DNA: TGTGCCTGGAGGATCCCGGGTACGAATGAGCAGTTCTTC; CDR3 protein: CAWRIPGTNEQFF
clone size: few; J gene: TRBJ2-5; V gene: TRBV19; D gene: TRBD1; CDR3 DNA: TGTGCCAGTAGCCTCACCGGACAGGGCCCCCAAGAGACCCAGTACTTC; CDR3 protein: CASSLTGQGPQETQYF
clone size: .; J gene: TRBJ2-1; V gene: TRBV5-1; D gene: TRBD1; CDR3 DNA: TGCGCCAGCAGCTTGGAGGGACAGGGGACGAACAATGAGCAGTTCTTC; CDR3 protein: CASSLEGQGTNNEQFF
clone size: few; J gene: TRBJ1-2; V gene: TRBV5-1; D gene: .; CDR3 DNA: TGCGCCAGCAGCTTGGTCAGCGGGACGGACTACACCTTC; CDR3 protein: CASSLVSGTDYTF
clone size: .; J gene: TRBJ1-1; V gene: TRBV7-9; D gene: .; CDR3 DNA: TGTGCCAGCAGCTCCTCAGGGGACACTGAAGCTTTCTTT; CDR3 protein: CASSSSGDTEAFF
clone size: few; J gene: TRBJ2-1; V gene: TRBV27; D gene: TRBD1; CDR3 DNA: TGTGCCAGCGGCCCACTTCGGGACAGTGACAATGAGCAGTTCTTC; CDR3 protein: CASGPLRDSDNEQFF
clone size: few; J gene: TRBJ1-1; V gene: TRBV27; D gene: .; CDR3 DNA: TGTGCCAGCAGACGACAGCCGATGGGCACTGAAGCTTTCTTT; CDR3 protein: CASRRQPMGTEAFF
clone size: few; J gene: TRBJ2-3; V gene: TRBV29-1; D gene: .; CDR3 DNA: TGCAGCGTTCGAGGGATCCCAGATACGCAGTATTTT; CDR3 protein: CSVRGIPDTQYF
clone size: .; J gene: TRBJ1-1; V gene: TRBV5-4; D gene: .; CDR3 DNA: TGTGCCAGCACCGGGGGGACTGAAGCTTTCTTT; CDR3 protein: CASTGGTEAFF
clone size: few; J gene: TRBJ1-1; V gene: TRBV11-3; D gene: .; CDR3 DNA: TGTGCCAGCAGCTTAGAGGGCGAAGCTTTCTTT; CDR3 protein: CASSLEGEAFF
clone size: .; J gene: TRBJ2-5; V gene: TRBV30; D gene: TRBD2; CDR3 DNA: TGTGCCTGGCTACCCCGACTAGCGGGCCAAGAGACCCAGTACTTC; CDR3 protein: CAWLPRLAGQETQYF
clone size: .; J gene: TRBJ1-1; V gene: TRBV5-1; D gene: .; CDR3 DNA: TGCGCCAGCAGCTCAGGGTCCATGAACACTGAAGCTTTCTTT; CDR3 protein: CASSSGSMNTEAFF
clone size: many; J gene: TRBJ2-1; V gene: TRBV14; D gene: .; CDR3 DNA: TGTGCCAGCAGCCAAGGACTTAATGAGCAGTTCTTC; CDR3 protein: CASSQGLNEQFF
clone size: .; J gene: TRBJ2-2; V gene: TRBV30; D gene: .; CDR3 DNA: TGTGCCTGGAGGACCAGGGTGGACACCGGGGAGCTGTTTTTT; CDR3 protein: CAWRTRVDTGELFF
clone size: few; J gene: TRBJ2-7; V gene: TRBV30; D gene: TRBD1; CDR3 DNA: TGTGCCTGGAGTGTAACAGGGGGTTACGAGCAGTACTTC; CDR3 protein: CAWSVTGGYEQYF
clone size: .; J gene: TRBJ2-7; V gene: TRBV5-1; D gene: TRBD2; CDR3 DNA: TGCGCCAGCAGCTTGGGGGCTAGCGGGAGCTCCTACGAGCAGTACTTC; CDR3 protein: CASSLGASGSSYEQYF
clone size: few; J gene: TRBJ1-5; V gene: TRBV4-1; D gene: TRBD1; CDR3 DNA: TGCGCCAGCAGCCAAGGGACAGGGGGAAATCAGCCCCAGCATTTT; CDR3 protein: CASSQGTGGNQPQHF
clone size: few; J gene: TRBJ2-1; V gene: TRBV19; D gene: .; CDR3 DNA: TGTGCCAGTAGTATAGCAAAGGGGAATGAGCAGTTCTTC; CDR3 protein: CASSIAKGNEQFF
clone size: .; J gene: TRBJ1-4; V gene: TRBV5-1; D gene: .; CDR3 DNA: TGCGCCAGCAGCTTGGACAAACAAGATGAAAAACTGTTTTTT; CDR3 protein: CASSLDKQDEKLFF
clone size: few; J gene: TRBJ2-3; V gene: TRBV4-2; D gene: TRBD2; CDR3 DNA: TGTGCCAGCAGCCAGGGCCTAGCGGGGGTAAGCACAGATACGCAGTATTTT; CDR3 protein: CASSQGLAGVSTDTQYF
clone size: many; J gene: TRBJ2-1; V gene: TRBV4-1; D gene: TRBD2; CDR3 DNA: TGCGCCAGCAGCCTACCGGGGACTAGCGGGGGAAATGAGCAGTTCTTC; CDR3 protein: CASSLPGTSGGNEQFF
clone size: .; J gene: TRBJ2-3; V gene: TRBV5-1; D gene: .; CDR3 DNA: TGCGCCAGCCTGGAGACAGATACGCAGTATTTT; CDR3 protein: CASLETDTQYF
clone size: few; J gene: TRBJ1-1; V gene: TRBV9; D gene: .; CDR3 DNA: TGTGCCAGCAGCGCCGGCGTTCAGCCGGGGGGTGAAGCTTTCTTT; CDR3 protein: CASSAGVQPGGEAFF
clone size: .; J gene: TRBJ2-2; V gene: TRBV10-3; D gene: TRBD2; CDR3 DNA: TGTGCCATCGGAGCTAGCGGGGGGTCCGGGGAGCTGTTTTTT; CDR3 protein: CAIGASGGSGELFF
clone size: .; J gene: TRBJ2-7; V gene: TRBV5-1; D gene: TRBD2; CDR3 DNA: TGCGCCAGCAGCTTGGTAGAGGGAGGGGAGCAGTACTTC; CDR3 protein: CASSLVEGGEQYF
clone size: few; J gene: TRBJ1-5; V gene: TRBV5-1; D gene: .; CDR3 DNA: TGCGCCAGCAGCCTGGGAGGGTCCAATCAGCCCCAGCATTTT; CDR3 protein: CASSLGGSNQPQHF
clone size: .; J gene: TRBJ2-3; V gene: TRBV6-6; D gene: .; CDR3 DNA: TGTGCCAGCAAAAAAGCCCGGGAGCCGTTCACAGATACGCAGTATTTT; CDR3 protein: CASKKAREPFTDTQYF
clone size: .; J gene: TRBJ1-1; V gene: TRBV10-3; D gene: .; CDR3 DNA: TGTGCCATCAGTGAAAACCCAGGGGAAATCGCTGAAGCTTTCTTT; CDR3 protein: CAISENPGEIAEAFF
clone size: .; J gene: TRBJ1-3; V gene: TRBV29-1; D gene: .; CDR3 DNA: TGCAGCGTTGAGACGACTCCCTCGTCGGCTGGAAACACCATATATTTT; CDR3 protein: CSVETTPSSAGNTIYF
clone size: .; J gene: TRBJ1-3; V gene: TRBV10-2; D gene: TRBD1; CDR3 DNA: TGCGCCAGCAGTCTACAGGGGTCTGGAAACACCATATATTTT; CDR3 protein: CASSLQGSGNTIYF
clone size: few; J gene: TRBJ1-6; V gene: TRBV6-5; D gene: .; CDR3 DNA: TGTGCCAGCAGTCTCCGGGACACCTTAGTTTCACCCCTCCACTTT; CDR3 protein: CASSLRDTLVSPLHF
clone size: few; J gene: TRBJ2-7; V gene: TRBV2; D gene: TRBD2; CDR3 DNA: TGTGCCAGCACCCTGGTTGGTAGCGGGAGCTACGAGCAGTACTTC; CDR3 protein: CASTLVGSGSYEQYF
clone size: few; J gene: TRBJ1-5; V gene: TRBV2; D gene: .; CDR3 DNA: TGTGCCAGCAGTGCAGGGTATAGCAATCAGCCCCAGCATTTT; CDR3 protein: CASSAGYSNQPQHF
clone size: .; J gene: TRBJ1-1; V gene: TRBV5-1; D gene: TRBD1; CDR3 DNA: TGCGCCAGCAGCCCCGGGACAGCGAACACTGAAGCTTTCTTT; CDR3 protein: CASSPGTANTEAFF
clone size: .; J gene: TRBJ2-2; V gene: TRBV11-3; D gene: .; CDR3 DNA: TGTGCCAGCAGCTTAGTGGGGGCTCAGGGCTCCGAGCTGTTTTTT; CDR3 protein: CASSLVGAQGSELFF
clone size: few; J gene: TRBJ2-1; V gene: TRBV19; D gene: .; CDR3 DNA: TGTGCCAGTAGTATAAGGCGACTACCCAATGAGCAGTTCTTC; CDR3 protein: CASSIRRLPNEQFF
clone size: .; J gene: TRBJ1-5; V gene: TRBV6-5; D gene: .; CDR3 DNA: TGTGCCAGCAGTTCGCTCCGGGACAATCCCCGGCCCCAGCATTTT; CDR3 protein: CASSSLRDNPRPQHF
clone size: .; J gene: TRBJ2-7; V gene: TRBV11-2; D gene: TRBD2; CDR3 DNA: TGTGCCAGCAGCCCGGGCCATATCTTTAGCGGGGAAAAGGCCTACGAGCAGTACTTC; CDR3 protein: CASSPGHIFSGEKAYEQYF
clone size: .; J gene: TRBJ2-5; V gene: TRBV2; D gene: .; CDR3 DNA: TGTGCCAGGACGACCGATTCAACTAGTTTGGAGACCCAGTACTTC; CDR3 protein: CARTTDSTSLETQYF
clone size: .; J gene: TRBJ2-6; V gene: TRBV11-3; D gene: .; CDR3 DNA: TGTGCCAGCAGCGAGGACAGCTCTGGGGCCAACGTCCTGACTTTC; CDR3 protein: CASSEDSSGANVLTF
clone size: .; J gene: TRBJ1-2; V gene: TRBV30; D gene: .; CDR3 DNA: TGTGCCTGGAGCTTACAGGGCCTCTATGGCTACACCTTC; CDR3 protein: CAWSLQGLYGYTF
clone size: .; J gene: TRBJ2-2; V gene: TRBV30; D gene: .; CDR3 DNA: TGTGCCTTGGGGCAGGACACCGGGGAGCTGTTTTTT; CDR3 protein: CALGQDTGELFF
clone size: few; J gene: TRBJ1-1; V gene: TRBV9; D gene: .; CDR3 DNA: TGTGCCAGCGGAGAGAGGAACACTGAAGCTTTCTTT; CDR3 protein: CASGERNTEAFF
clone size: .; J gene: TRBJ1-1; V gene: TRBV5-1; D gene: TRBD1; CDR3 DNA: TGCGCCAGCAGCCGGGGACAGGAGAACACTGAAGCTTTCTTT; CDR3 protein: CASSRGQENTEAFF
clone size: .; J gene: TRBJ1-5; V gene: TRBV27; D gene: .; CDR3 DNA: TGTGCCAGCAGTCCACAGGATTTCAATCAGCCCCAGCATTTT; CDR3 protein: CASSPQDFNQPQHF
clone size: .; J gene: TRBJ2-5; V gene: TRBV19; D gene: .; CDR3 DNA: TGTGCCAGTAGTCCCGCCCCCGGACTGGAGACCCAGTACTTC; CDR3 protein: CASSPAPGLETQYF
clone size: few; J gene: TRBJ1-1; V gene: TRBV30; D gene: .; CDR3 DNA: TGTGCCTGGAATTCTGATCCCGGCGGAACTGAAGCTTTCTTT; CDR3 protein: CAWNSDPGGTEAFF
clone size: .; J gene: TRBJ2-1; V gene: TRBV28; D gene: TRBD2; CDR3 DNA: TGTGCCAGCAGCCCTGGAGCGGGGGCAACCAATGAGCAGTTCTTC; CDR3 protein: CASSPGAGATNEQFF
clone size: few; J gene: TRBJ2-1; V gene: TRBV18; D gene: TRBD2; CDR3 DNA: TGTGCCAGCTCACCGCCGGGACTAGCGGTGAACAATGAGCAGTTCTTC; CDR3 protein: CASSPPGLAVNNEQFF
clone size: few; J gene: TRBJ2-7; V gene: TRBV13; D gene: TRBD2; CDR3 DNA: TGTGCCAGCAGCCCCCCGGGACTAGCGGGATTCTACGAGCAGTACTTC; CDR3 protein: CASSPPGLAGFYEQYF
clone size: .; J gene: TRBJ1-2; V gene: TRBV7-9; D gene: .; CDR3 DNA: TGTGCCAGCAGCTTTGAGCAGGGGCGCCGTGGCTACACCTTC; CDR3 protein: CASSFEQGRRGYTF
clone size: .; J gene: TRBJ2-6; V gene: TRBV5-1; D gene: .; CDR3 DNA: TGCGCCAGCAGCCCGGACAGTTCCTCTGGGGCCAACGTCCTGACTTTC; CDR3 protein: CASSPDSSSGANVLTF
clone size: few; J gene: TRBJ2-1; V gene: TRBV5-1; D gene: TRBD2; CDR3 DNA: TGCGCCAGCAGCACTCCGGGACTAGCGGGAGTGAATGAGCAGTTCTTC; CDR3 protein: CASSTPGLAGVNEQFF
clone size: few; J gene: TRBJ1-5; V gene: TRBV19; D gene: .; CDR3 DNA: TGTGCCAGTAGTTCGGGAGGACAGCCCCAGCATTTT; CDR3 protein: CASSSGGQPQHF
clone size: few; J gene: TRBJ2-3; V gene: TRBV9; D gene: .; CDR3 DNA: TGTGCCAGCAGCGGTCAAAGCTTGGATACGCAGTATTTT; CDR3 protein: CASSGQSLDTQYF
clone size: .; J gene: TRBJ2-1; V gene: TRBV30; D gene: .; CDR3 DNA: TGTGCCTGGAGAGGGACTCCCTACAATGAGCAGTTCTTC; CDR3 protein: CAWRGTPYNEQFF
clone size: few; J gene: TRBJ2-1; V gene: TRBV18; D gene: .; CDR3 DNA: TGTGCCAGCTCACCGGGGCAGGGGCTCTACAATGAGCAGTTCTTC; CDR3 protein: CASSPGQGLYNEQFF
clone size: .; J gene: TRBJ2-3; V gene: TRBV11-2; D gene: TRBD1; CDR3 DNA: TGTGCCAGCAGCTTATTCCAGGACAGGGATTTAGATACGCAGTATTTT; CDR3 protein: CASSLFQDRDLDTQYF